This passage covers 2 T cell receptor beta chains from one sample sequenced in a study of shared clonotypes between healthy human individuals. CD45RO-negative CD8 cells positively selected for CCR7 made up the naive population, which excluded terminally differentiated effector memory CD45RA+ cells. The method was immunoSEQ multiplex PCR; TCRdb's version includes in-frame clones alone and lacks a portion of them. Of 2 million to 2.5 million clones detected, about 95% appear once; the ten largest clones hold 0.9% to 1.3%. The specimen sequenced was naive CD8+ T cells sorted from blood. The receptor source for this set is a man aged 18 to 30 in good health.

This sequence joins TRBV28 and TRBJ1-5, with TRBD1 as a possible D gene (5 bases). The CDR3 runs 15 residues. Germline V gene data show CDR1 as MDHEN and CDR2 as SYDVKM. V lost 7 bases and J 4 bases, leaving 17 bases between the germline ends. The CDR3 region is CASNGRAVRNQPQHF. CDR3 DNA sequence: TGTGCCAGCAACGGCAGGGCAGTGAGGAATCAGCCCCAGCATTTT.

Comment on this clone: This sample also contains other DNA sequences that code for the same CDR3. V is TRBV5-4 and J is TRBJ2-5, with D uncertain. The V gene lost 1 base and the J gene lost 4 bases, with 5 bases spanning the gap. The CDR3 contains 12 residues. CDR1 is SGHNT and CDR2 is YYREEE in the germline V gene (reference sequence). The CDR3 region has the DNA TGTGCCAGCAGCTTGCTAGGAGAGACCCAGTACTTC. This codes for CASSLLGETQYF. The full variable domain, rest sourced from reference TRBV5-4 and TRBJ2-5, is ETGVTQSPTHLIKTRGQQVTLRCSSQSGHNTVSWYQQALGQGPQFIFQYYREEENGRGNFPPRFSGLQFPNYSSELNVNALELDDSALYLCASSLLGETQYFGPGTRLLVL.